What follows describes a single TCR beta chain. Its antigen remains unknown. The study ran its PCR with 60 Vbeta and 13 Jbeta primers. Assay: immunoSEQ multiplex PCR; the TCRdb copy retains only in-frame clones and omits some. The sample lists around 100,000 clones; 74% were seen once. The entry originates in a study of cytomegalovirus exposure and HLA in healthy donors. Study background: Researchers found that about four fifths of fewer than 450 genotyped donors fell within the Caucasian-associated ancestry cluster.

Overall study findings and caveats: Sequencing likely generated an artifact that appeared as a cluster of highly shared sequence variants.

The source is a man in his fifties or sixties in good health and CMV-seropositive. The sequenced sample consisted of PBMCs.

The CDR3 nucleotides are TGTGCCAGTCAAGGGCGGGGGGCGTACGAGCAGTACTTC. This gives the protein CASQGRGAYEQYF. The genes are TRBV6-5 and TRBJ2-7, with TRBD2 matching over 8 bases. Germline V gene lookup returns CDR1 MNHEY and CDR2 SVGAGI. Trimming at V came to 9 bases and at J to 4 bases, leaving 8 bases not matched to a gene. This CDR3 has 13 amino acids.